This T cell receptor (beta chain) was captured by sequencing in a study of T cell responses to AZD1222 COVID-19 vaccine. The V gene's germline CDR1 is MDHEN and CDR2 SYDVKM. V lost 7 bases, J lost 2 bases, and 9 bases lay in between. The CDR3 spans 13 residues. The study's findings and limits: Nearly half of spike-specific TCRs reportedly go after variant regions that carry no mutations. The donors showed a predominance of white British ancestry and of females, with possible underestimation of clonal diversity. Only 5 or 6 people who got AZD1222 tested seropositive at baseline. The study sampled repertoires only after the peak T cell response.

As to this clone: The antigen is undetermined.

TCRdb's table, derived via immunoSEQ multiplex PCR, lists solely in-frame clones and lacks some. The table for this sample gives 150,000 or so clones. This receptor was obtained from an adult in good health. Sequencing was done on a sample of peripheral blood. The chain carries TRBV28 and TRBJ1-5; D is unclear. CDR3 bases: TGTGCCAGCAAGACTCCGGGCAATCAGCCCCAGCATTTT. As protein: CASKTPGNQPQHF.